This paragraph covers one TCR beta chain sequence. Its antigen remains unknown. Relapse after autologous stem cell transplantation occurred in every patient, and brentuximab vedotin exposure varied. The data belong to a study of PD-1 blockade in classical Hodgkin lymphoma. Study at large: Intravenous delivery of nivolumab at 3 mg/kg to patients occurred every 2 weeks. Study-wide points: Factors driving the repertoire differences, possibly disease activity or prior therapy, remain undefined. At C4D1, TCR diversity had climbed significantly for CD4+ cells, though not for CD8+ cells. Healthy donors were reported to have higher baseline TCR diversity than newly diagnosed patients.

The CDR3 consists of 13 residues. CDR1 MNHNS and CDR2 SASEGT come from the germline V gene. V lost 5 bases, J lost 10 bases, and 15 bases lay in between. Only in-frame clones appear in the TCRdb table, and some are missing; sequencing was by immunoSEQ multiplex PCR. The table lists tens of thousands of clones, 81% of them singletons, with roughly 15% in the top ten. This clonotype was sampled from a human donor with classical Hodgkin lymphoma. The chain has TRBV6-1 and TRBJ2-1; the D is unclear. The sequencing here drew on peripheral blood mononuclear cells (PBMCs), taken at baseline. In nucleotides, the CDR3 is TGTGCCAGCAGTTTGGGCCTTATAGGGGAGCAGTTCTTC. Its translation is CASSLGLIGEQFF.